The sequence of this T cell receptor (beta chain) was determined in a study of blood T cell repertoires in COVID-19. The CDR3 is 12 amino acids. The germline V gene encodes CDR1 MNHEY and CDR2 SVGAGI. V lost 5 bases, J lost 3 bases, and 6 bases lay in between. As originally analysed: Researchers report that nucleated cell counts were estimated from reference gene primer amplification. The data were produced by immunoSEQ multiplex PCR, yet TCRdb's version contains in-frame clones alone and is incomplete. That table is the source of V, J and clone size, and D and trimming were worked out from the DNA. The sample lists fewer than 150,000 clones, 70% to 90% occurring once.

The sample was peripheral blood. The sequence was obtained from a woman aged 45-59 years who had recovered from COVID-19. The chain is built from TRBV6-5 and TRBJ2-3; TRBD2 is a possible D gene (5 bases). This CDR3 is CASSTGTDTQYF. The CDR3 bases are TGTGCCAGCAGTACGGGGACAGATACGCAGTATTTT.